This T cell receptor beta chain was recovered during a study of chemoradiotherapy in HPV16-positive cancers. General study findings and limits: Functional assays defining HPV-specific T cells used only a couple of HPV16-positive patients. Non-HPV-specific T cells did not expand in tumors during treatment, whereas candidate HPV-specific clones and E7-related motifs did.

Of note for this clone: Its antigen is still unknown.

Clones were sequenced by immunoSEQ multiplex PCR, and TCRdb holds only the in-frame ones, with some missing. The table lists around 62,000 clones, roughly 86% of them singletons. Trimming cost V 5 bases and J 2 bases, with 14 bases left between them. The germline CDR1 and CDR2 sequences are MNHEY and SVGAGI. There are 15 residues in the CDR3. The sequence derives from a human donor with HPV-associated anogenital cancer. V is TRBV6-5 and J is TRBJ2-3; no clear D gene. The source was blood, collected from a patient who underwent chemoradiotherapy. The CDR3 spells CASSGFRAYTDTQYF. The CDR3 nucleotides are TGTGCCAGCAGTGGGTTTCGAGCCTACACAGATACGCAGTATTTT.